This TCR beta chain emerged from a study of T cell changes during pregnancy in multiple sclerosis (dated 2019 in TCRdb). About the study as a whole: In women with multiple sclerosis, the researchers looked at how the T cell repertoire shifted as pregnancy progressed.

The library was produced with the immunoSEQ multiplex PCR assay. TCRdb stores this immuneACCESS table with in-frame sequences only. Part of the clones is absent; in the studies checked, under half of the shortfall reflects unresolved V genes, and no reason is known for the rest. The sample has about 100,000 clones on record, about 92% of them singletons. The ten largest clonotypes hold more than 0.95% of the sample. This clone was recorded once. Its antigen specificity is not known. Base quality data are lacking; no much larger clone is found one base away. CDR1 SGHRS and CDR2 YFSETQ were looked up in the germline V gene. There are 14 amino acids in the CDR3, from cysteine to phenylalanine inclusive. Just CDR3 DNA is preserved here, 42 bases in frame from base 1. V drops 4 bases and J drops 0 bases, leaving 9 bases in between.

The source material was peripheral blood, sampled in the second trimester of pregnancy. The receptor's source is a female donor with multiple sclerosis, enrolled in a pregnancy study. The chain was built from TRBV5-1 and TRBJ2-3; TRBD2 might be the D gene, on 5 matching bases. The nucleotides read TGCGCCAGCAGCCCGACTACTAGCACAGATACGCAGTATTTT. This encodes CASSPTTSTDTQYF. With all but the CDR3 taken from the reference TRBV5-1 and TRBJ2-3 genes, the full variable domain is: KAGVTQTPRYLIKTRGQQVTLSCSPISGHRSVSWYQQTPGQGLQFLFEYFSETQRNKGNFPGRFSGRQFSNSRSEMNVSTLELGDSALYLCASSPTTSTDTQYFGPGTRLTVL.